The clone carrying this T cell receptor beta chain was counted many times. The data belong to a study of T cells in Graves' hyperthyroidism and ophthalmopathy. TCR beta CDR3 regions were amplified from RNA transcripts. When the TCR CDR3 underwent first-round RT-PCR, the HTBI primer set was used. MiXCR was run by TCRdb on the multiplex PCR reads, yielding one entry per CDR3 protein. Of roughly 700,000 distinct CDR3 sequences listed, around 15% are singletons. Exclusions: uncontrolled infection, other autoimmune disease, pregnancy, lactation. The study based diagnoses on clinical symptoms, serum thyroxine and TRAb, thyroid ultrasound and orbital computed tomography. The V gene's germline CDR1 is SEHNR and CDR2 FQNEAQ (reference sequence). The CDR3 loop spans 16 amino acids. V lost 2 bases and J lost 1, with 14 bases in between.

The source material was blood. The source of this sequence is a woman younger than 35 with Graves' hyperthyroidism. The chain joins TRBV7-9 to TRBJ1-2; D perhaps matches TRBD1 (5 bases). CDR3 in DNA: TGTGCCAGCAGCTTACTTCTGGGGGTCGGTAACTATGGCTACACCTTC. It encodes CASSLLLGVGNYGYTF.